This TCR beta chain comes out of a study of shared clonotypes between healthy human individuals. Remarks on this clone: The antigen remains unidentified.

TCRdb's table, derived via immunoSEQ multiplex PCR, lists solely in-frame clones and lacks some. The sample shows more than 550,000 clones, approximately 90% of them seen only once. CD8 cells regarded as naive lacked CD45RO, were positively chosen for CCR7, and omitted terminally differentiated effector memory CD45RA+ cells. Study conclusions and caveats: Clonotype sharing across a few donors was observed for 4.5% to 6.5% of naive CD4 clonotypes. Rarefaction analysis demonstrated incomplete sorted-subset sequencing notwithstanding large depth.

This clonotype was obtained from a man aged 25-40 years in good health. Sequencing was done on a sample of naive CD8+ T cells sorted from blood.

This chain's CDR3 is CASSLGHRDGTDTQYF. The CDR3 DNA is TGTGCCAGCAGCTTAGGTCACAGGGACGGCACAGATACGCAGTATTTT. This chain connects TRBV13 to TRBJ2-3, with D possibly being TRBD1 (6 bases). Trimming stripped 0 bases from V and 1 base from J, with 11 bases between. The length of the CDR3 is 16 residues. Germline CDR1 and CDR2: PRHDT and FYEKMQ (reference sequence).